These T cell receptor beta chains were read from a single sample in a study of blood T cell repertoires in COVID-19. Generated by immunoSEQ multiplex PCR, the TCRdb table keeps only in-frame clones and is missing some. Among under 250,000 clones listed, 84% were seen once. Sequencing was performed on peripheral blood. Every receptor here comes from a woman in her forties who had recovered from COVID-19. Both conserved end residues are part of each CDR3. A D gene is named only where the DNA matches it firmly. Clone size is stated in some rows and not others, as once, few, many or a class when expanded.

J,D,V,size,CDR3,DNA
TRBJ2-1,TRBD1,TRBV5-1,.,CASSPEWDRVYNEQFF,TGCGCCAGCAGCCCGGAATGGGACAGGGTCTACAATGAGCAGTTCTTC
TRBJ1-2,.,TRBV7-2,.,CASSPRDGPHYGYTF,TGTGCCAGCAGCCCCCGGGATGGACCCCACTATGGCTACACCTTC
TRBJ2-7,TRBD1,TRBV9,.,CASSVEMGGQGYEQYF,TGTGCCAGCAGCGTAGAGATGGGGGGACAGGGCTACGAGCAGTACTTC
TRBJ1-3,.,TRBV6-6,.,CASSTIRRSGNTIYF,TGTGCCAGCAGTACGATCAGGAGGTCTGGAAACACCATATATTTT
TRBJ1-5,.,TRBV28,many,CASNPGINQPQHF,TGTGCCAGCAACCCAGGGATCAATCAGCCCCAGCATTTT
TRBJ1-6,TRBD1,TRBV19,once,CASSTQGVDSPLHF,TGTGCCAGTAGTACACAGGGGGTAGATTCACCCCTCCACTTT
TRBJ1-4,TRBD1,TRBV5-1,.,CASSRTGAGEKLFF,TGCGCCAGCAGCCGGACAGGGGCTGGGGAAAAACTGTTTTTT
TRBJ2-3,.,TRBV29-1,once,CSVGGGPDTQYF,TGCAGCGTTGGTGGAGGCCCAGATACGCAGTATTTT
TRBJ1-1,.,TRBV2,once,CASMRDNTEAFF,TGTGCCAGCATGAGGGATAACACTGAAGCTTTCTTT
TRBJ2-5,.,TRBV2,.,CASSPGPSQETQYF,TGTGCCAGCAGTCCTGGGCCTTCCCAAGAGACCCAGTACTTC
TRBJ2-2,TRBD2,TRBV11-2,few,CASSRLAGNTGELFF,TGTGCCAGCAGCCGACTAGCGGGAAACACCGGGGAGCTGTTTTTT
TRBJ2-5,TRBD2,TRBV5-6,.,CASSKPLAGGTQYF,TGTGCCAGCAGCAAGCCATTAGCGGGGGGAACCCAGTACTTC
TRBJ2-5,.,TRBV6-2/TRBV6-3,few,CASSYDPNRAFSSIQTQYF,TGTGCCAGCAGTTACGATCCCAACCGAGCCTTCTCTAGCATACAGACCCAGTACTTC
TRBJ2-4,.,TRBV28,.,CASSSAGFPKAIQYF,TGTGCCAGCAGTTCAGCAGGGTTCCCCAAAGCCATTCAGTACTTC
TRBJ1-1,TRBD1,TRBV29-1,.,CSVAGQVNTEAFF,TGCAGCGTCGCGGGACAGGTGAACACTGAAGCTTTCTTT
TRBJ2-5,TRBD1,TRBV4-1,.,CASSQNDRGGTQYF,TGCGCCAGCAGCCAAAATGACAGGGGAGGGACCCAGTACTTC
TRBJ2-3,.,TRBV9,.,CASSRGGVGDTQYF,TGTGCCAGCAGCCGAGGGGGGGTCGGAGATACGCAGTATTTT
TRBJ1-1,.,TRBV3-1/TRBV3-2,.,CASSQYGNTEAFF,TGTGCCAGCAGCCAATACGGGAACACTGAAGCTTTCTTT
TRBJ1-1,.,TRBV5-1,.,CASSSRLTGGNTEAFF,TGCGCCAGCAGCTCGCGCCTCACGGGGGGGAACACTGAAGCTTTCTTT